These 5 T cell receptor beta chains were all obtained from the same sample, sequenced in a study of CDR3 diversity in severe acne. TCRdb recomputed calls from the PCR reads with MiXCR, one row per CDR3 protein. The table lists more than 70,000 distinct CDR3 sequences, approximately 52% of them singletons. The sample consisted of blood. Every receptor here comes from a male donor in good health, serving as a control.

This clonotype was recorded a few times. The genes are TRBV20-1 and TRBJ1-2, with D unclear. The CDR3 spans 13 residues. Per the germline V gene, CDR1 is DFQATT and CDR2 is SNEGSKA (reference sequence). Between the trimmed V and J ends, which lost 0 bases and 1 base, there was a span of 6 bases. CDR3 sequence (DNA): TGCAGTGCTAGAGAGGAGGTTAACTATGGCTACACCTTC. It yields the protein CSAREEVNYGYTF.

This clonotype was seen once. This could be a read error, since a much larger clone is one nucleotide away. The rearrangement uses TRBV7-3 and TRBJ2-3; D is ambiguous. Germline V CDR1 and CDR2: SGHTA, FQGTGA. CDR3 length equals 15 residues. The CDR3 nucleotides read TGTGCCAGCAGCTTAAACAGCCCTCCCACAGATACGCGGTATTTT. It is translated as CASSLNSPPTDTRYF.

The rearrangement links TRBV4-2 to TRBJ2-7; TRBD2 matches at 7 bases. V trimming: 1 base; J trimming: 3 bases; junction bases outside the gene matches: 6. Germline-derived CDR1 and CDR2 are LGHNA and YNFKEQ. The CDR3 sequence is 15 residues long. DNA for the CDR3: TGTGCCAGCAGCCAAGGCTCAAGCGGGGACTACGAGCAGTACTTC. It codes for CASSQGSSGDYEQYF.

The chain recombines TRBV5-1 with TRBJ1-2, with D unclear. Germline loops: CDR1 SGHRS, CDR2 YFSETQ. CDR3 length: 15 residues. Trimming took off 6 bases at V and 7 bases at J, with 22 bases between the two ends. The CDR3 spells CASTMGGTSTGGYTF. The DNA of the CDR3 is TGCGCCAGCACGATGGGCGGCACCTCCACCGGTGGCTACACCTTC.

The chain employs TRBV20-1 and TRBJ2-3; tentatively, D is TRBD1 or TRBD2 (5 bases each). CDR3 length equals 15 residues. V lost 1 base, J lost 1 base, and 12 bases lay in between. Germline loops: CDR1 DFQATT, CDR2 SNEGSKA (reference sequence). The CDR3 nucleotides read TGCAGTGCTAGAGGGGGAAGAGGGGGCACAGATACGCAGTATTTT. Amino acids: CSARGGRGGTDTQYF.